These T cell receptor beta chains were read from a single sample in a study of Ad26.COV2.S vaccination and SARS-CoV-2 variants. The assay was immunoSEQ multiplex PCR, and TCRdb's table has in-frame clones only and misses some. The sample holds hundreds of thousands of clones; around 89% are singletons and the top ten take around 5%. The specimen was peripheral blood, collected in a trial of Ad26.COV2.S vaccine versus placebo. The receptor source for this set is a person between 18 and 59 years old who received the Ad26.COV2.S COVID-19 vaccine or a placebo. Each CDR3 is given with its conserved first and last residue. The D gene is left open where the match is weak. Size is omitted from some rows. Given values are once, few, many or a class for expanded clones.

length: 14
J: TRBJ1-2
D: TRBD1
size: -
V: TRBV7-9
DNA: TGTGCCAGCAGCTTAGTTCAGGGGGACTATGGCTACACCTTC
CDR3: CASSLVQGDYGYTF

length: 15
J: TRBJ2-7
D: -
size: once
V: TRBV19
DNA: TGTGCCAGTAGTATGGAGGGGACCTACTCCTACGAGCAGTACTTC
CDR3: CASSMEGTYSYEQYF

length: 11
J: TRBJ2-1
D: -
size: -
V: TRBV29-1
DNA: TGCAGCGTTGAAGTAGCAGATGAGCAGTTCTTC
CDR3: CSVEVADEQFF

length: 13
J: TRBJ2-2
D: -
size: -
V: TRBV16
DNA: TGTGCCAGCAGCAACGCCGGGACCGGGGAGCTGTTTTTT
CDR3: CASSNAGTGELFF

length: 13
J: TRBJ1-1
D: TRBD1
size: -
V: TRBV5-1
DNA: TGCGCCAGCAGCTTGGGTCCGGGACAGAGAGCTTTCTTT
CDR3: CASSLGPGQRAFF

length: 14
J: TRBJ2-1
D: -
size: -
V: TRBV28
DNA: TGTGCCAGCAAGGCGGCGGAACGTGACAATGAGCAGTTCTTC
CDR3: CASKAAERDNEQFF

length: 14
J: TRBJ2-1
D: -
size: -
V: TRBV9
DNA: TGTGCCAGCAGCGTAGCCTCGCGGGGCTTGACGCAGTTCTTC
CDR3: CASSVASRGLTQFF

length: 18
J: TRBJ1-5
D: -
size: -
V: TRBV6-1
DNA: TGTGCCAGCAGGGAAACACAGCTTCCCGAACATAGCAATCAGCCCCAGCATTTT
CDR3: CASRETQLPEHSNQPQHF

length: 15
J: TRBJ2-7
D: -
size: -
V: TRBV10-2
DNA: TGCGCCAGCAGCCCCGGGCCAGGCGGCGTCTACGAGCAGTACTTC
CDR3: CASSPGPGGVYEQYF

length: 15
J: TRBJ1-5
D: -
size: -
V: TRBV21-1
DNA: TGTGCCAGCCCCCGGGACAGGGCTAGCAATCAGCCCCAGCATTTT
CDR3: CASPRDRASNQPQHF

length: 14
J: TRBJ1-2
D: -
size: -
V: TRBV28
DNA: TGTGCCAGCAGTTTAAGGGCCAGGGGTTGGGGCTACACCTTC
CDR3: CASSLRARGWGYTF

length: 15
J: TRBJ1-2
D: TRBD1
size: -
V: TRBV9
DNA: TGTGCCAGCAGCGTAGGGGGACAGGAAACTTTAGGCTACACCTTC
CDR3: CASSVGGQETLGYTF

length: 15
J: TRBJ2-7
D: TRBD2
size: -
V: TRBV27
DNA: TGTGCCGGCAGTTTACTAGCGGGAGGGACGTACGAGCAGTACTTC
CDR3: CAGSLLAGGTYEQYF

length: 13
J: TRBJ1-3
D: -
size: -
V: TRBV5-1
DNA: TGCGCCAGCAGCCCCGATCTGGGAAACACCATATATTTT
CDR3: CASSPDLGNTIYF

length: 15
J: TRBJ1-1
D: TRBD1
size: -
V: TRBV7-2
DNA: TGTGCCAGCAGCATCCGACAGGGAATGAACACTGAAGCTTTCTTT
CDR3: CASSIRQGMNTEAFF

length: 13
J: TRBJ1-2
D: TRBD1
size: -
V: TRBV6-6
DNA: TGTGCCAGCAGGGAGGACAGGGTGGATGGCTACACCTTC
CDR3: CASREDRVDGYTF

length: 15
J: TRBJ2-3
D: -
size: -
V: TRBV11-2
DNA: TGTGCCAGCAGCTTAGAGGCAGGGCTGGCAGATACGCAGTATTTT
CDR3: CASSLEAGLADTQYF

length: 14
J: TRBJ1-3
D: -
size: many
V: TRBV19
DNA: TGTGCCAGTAGTATAAGGAGCTCTGGAAACACCATATATTTT
CDR3: CASSIRSSGNTIYF

length: 14
J: TRBJ1-1
D: TRBD1
size: -
V: TRBV6-5
DNA: TGTGCCAGCAGTTCGACAGGGGGCGCCAGGGTAGCTTTCTTT
CDR3: CASSSTGGARVAFF

length: 14
J: TRBJ1-6
D: TRBD1
size: -
V: TRBV3-1/TRBV3-2
DNA: TGTGCCAGCAGCCCTCGGACAGGGAAGTCACCCCTCCACTTT
CDR3: CASSPRTGKSPLHF

length: 17
J: TRBJ1-6
D: -
size: -
V: TRBV7-9
DNA: TGTGCCAGCAGCTCCTCGACTGAATGGTCCGGGGGATCACCCCTCCACTTT
CDR3: CASSSSTEWSGGSPLHF

length: 16
J: TRBJ2-1
D: -
size: -
V: TRBV5-1
DNA: TGCGCCAGCAGCGTCGTCGGGTCTACCTTTTACAATGAGCAGTTCTTC
CDR3: CASSVVGSTFYNEQFF

length: 14
J: TRBJ2-1
D: TRBD2
size: -
V: TRBV2
DNA: TGTGCCAGCATGTATGGACTAGCGAAGGGTGAGCAGTTCTTC
CDR3: CASMYGLAKGEQFF

length: 16
J: TRBJ1-1
D: -
size: -
V: TRBV4-1
DNA: TGCGCCAGCAGCCAAGCACAGGGTTGGGTGAACACTGAAGCTTTCTTT
CDR3: CASSQAQGWVNTEAFF

length: 15
J: TRBJ2-1
D: TRBD2
size: -
V: TRBV7-2
DNA: TGTGCCAGCAGGCACCCGGGACTAGGGGGCAATGAGCAGTTCTTC
CDR3: CASRHPGLGGNEQFF

length: 15
J: TRBJ1-6
D: -
size: -
V: TRBV2
DNA: TGTGCCAGCAGTGAAGCGCGGGCTCTGAATTCACCCCTCCACTTT
CDR3: CASSEARALNSPLHF

length: 16
J: TRBJ1-2
D: TRBD1
size: -
V: TRBV4-2
DNA: TGTGCCAGCAGCCAAGATTTACAGGGGCTGGGCTATGGCTACACCTTC
CDR3: CASSQDLQGLGYGYTF

length: 13
J: TRBJ1-1
D: -
size: -
V: TRBV12-3/TRBV12-4
DNA: TGTGCCAGCAGTTTGTCGGCGAGCACTGAAGCTTTCTTT
CDR3: CASSLSASTEAFF

length: 17
J: TRBJ2-7
D: -
size: -
V: TRBV6-1
DNA: TGTGCCAGCAGTGAACATAGGAGGGAACTTGGGCCTTACGAGCAGTACTTC
CDR3: CASSEHRRELGPYEQYF

length: 14
J: TRBJ2-7
D: TRBD1
size: once
V: TRBV27
DNA: TGTGCCAGCAGTCCGTCGGGACAGGGCTACGAGCAGTACTTC
CDR3: CASSPSGQGYEQYF

length: 13
J: TRBJ1-2
D: TRBD1
size: -
V: TRBV28
DNA: TGTGCCATCCCGACAGGGGCTAACTATGGCTACACCTTC
CDR3: CAIPTGANYGYTF

length: 18
J: TRBJ2-1
D: TRBD1
size: -
V: TRBV6-6
DNA: TGTGCCAGCAGTCCAACCGGGACAGGGGTGGGCTCCTACAATGAGCAGTTCTTC
CDR3: CASSPTGTGVGSYNEQFF

length: 15
J: TRBJ1-2
D: TRBD1
size: once
V: TRBV25-1
DNA: TGTGCCAGCAGCTCAGGACAGGCTCCTAACTATGGCTACACCTTC
CDR3: CASSSGQAPNYGYTF

length: 15
J: TRBJ1-6
D: TRBD1
size: -
V: TRBV19
DNA: TGTGCCAGTACGACAGGGGGGTCCTATAATTCACCCCTCCACTTT
CDR3: CASTTGGSYNSPLHF

length: 15
J: TRBJ1-1
D: -
size: few
V: TRBV7-2
DNA: TGTGCCAGCAGCTTAGGTATAGGACTGAACACTGAAGCTTTCTTT
CDR3: CASSLGIGLNTEAFF

length: 13
J: TRBJ1-5
D: -
size: -
V: TRBV5-5
DNA: TGTGCCAGCAGCTTTGACGGGAATCAGCCCCAGCATTTT
CDR3: CASSFDGNQPQHF

length: 14
J: TRBJ1-2
D: -
size: -
V: TRBV29-1
DNA: TGCAGCGTTGAAGGTTCAGGGGTTAACTATGGCTACACCTTC
CDR3: CSVEGSGVNYGYTF

length: 15
J: TRBJ2-5
D: -
size: -
V: TRBV5-3
DNA: TGTGCCAGAAGCTTGGTGGGAATGCCTAAAGAGACCCAGTACTTC
CDR3: CARSLVGMPKETQYF

length: 15
J: TRBJ2-1
D: -
size: -
V: TRBV6-1
DNA: TGTGCCAGCAGTGAAGACGGGGACTCCCCCAATGAGCAGTTCTTC
CDR3: CASSEDGDSPNEQFF

length: 13
J: TRBJ1-1
D: -
size: -
V: TRBV6-5
DNA: TGTGCCAGCAGTTTCCTCTTTGGGCAGCAAGCTTTCTTT
CDR3: CASSFLFGQQAFF

length: 15
J: TRBJ2-5
D: TRBD2
size: once
V: TRBV28
DNA: TGTGCCAGCAGCCCAACTAGCGGGAGGCGAGAGACCCAGTACTTC
CDR3: CASSPTSGRRETQYF

length: 15
J: TRBJ2-5
D: -
size: few
V: TRBV19
DNA: TGTGCCAGTAGTATAGAGCGGGACACGAAAGAGACCCAGTACTTC
CDR3: CASSIERDTKETQYF

length: 12
J: TRBJ1-1
D: -
size: -
V: TRBV12-3/TRBV12-4
DNA: TGTGCCAGCAGTTTCGGGTTTTCTGAAGCTTTCTTT
CDR3: CASSFGFSEAFF

length: 17
J: TRBJ2-2
D: TRBD2
size: -
V: TRBV7-2
DNA: TGTGCCAGCAGCCCCCCTGGGGTAGCGGGAGTAAACGGGGAGCTGTTTTTT
CDR3: CASSPPGVAGVNGELFF

length: 12
J: TRBJ2-7
D: -
size: -
V: TRBV6-6
DNA: TGTGCCAGCAGTTACCCACCCTACGAGCAGTACTTC
CDR3: CASSYPPYEQYF

length: 15
J: TRBJ1-1
D: TRBD1
size: -
V: TRBV7-9
DNA: TGTGCCAGTGGGGACAGGGTTAGAGAAAACACTGAAGCTTTCTTT
CDR3: CASGDRVRENTEAFF

length: 15
J: TRBJ2-5
D: TRBD1
size: -
V: TRBV6-5
DNA: TGTGCCAGCAAGCAACGGGGACAGGGTGTAGAGACCCAGTACTTC
CDR3: CASKQRGQGVETQYF

length: 14
J: TRBJ2-3
D: -
size: -
V: TRBV20-1
DNA: TGCAGTGCTAGTAGTGGTCCTAGCACAGATACGCAGTATTTT
CDR3: CSASSGPSTDTQYF